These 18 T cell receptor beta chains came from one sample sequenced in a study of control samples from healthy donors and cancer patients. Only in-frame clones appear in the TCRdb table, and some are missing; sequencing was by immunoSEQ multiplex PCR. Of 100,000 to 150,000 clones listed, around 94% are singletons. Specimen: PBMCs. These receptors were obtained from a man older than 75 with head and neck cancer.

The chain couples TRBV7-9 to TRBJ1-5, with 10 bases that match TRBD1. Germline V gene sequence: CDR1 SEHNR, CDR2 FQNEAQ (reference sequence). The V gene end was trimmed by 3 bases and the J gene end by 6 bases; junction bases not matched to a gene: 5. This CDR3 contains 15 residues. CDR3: CASSLGTGVIQPQHF. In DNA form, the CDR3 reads TGTGCCAGCAGCTTGGGGACAGGGGTAATTCAGCCCCAGCATTTT.

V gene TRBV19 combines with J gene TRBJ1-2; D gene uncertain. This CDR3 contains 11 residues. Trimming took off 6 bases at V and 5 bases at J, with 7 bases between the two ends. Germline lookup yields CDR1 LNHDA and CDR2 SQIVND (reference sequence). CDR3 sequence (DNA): TGTGCCAGTAGAGTACTATATGGCTACACCTTC. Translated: CASRVLYGYTF.

In DNA form, the CDR3 reads TGTGCCAGCAGCTGGGGGTTAGAGGAGCAGTTCTTC. It codes for CASSWGLEEQFF. The chain is built from TRBV7-9 and TRBJ2-1, with D perhaps TRBD1 or TRBD2 (5 bases each). The CDR3 is 12 amino acids. Germline CDR1 reads SEHNR; CDR2 reads FQNEAQ (reference sequence). Deletions cut 4 bases from V and 10 bases from J, with 11 bases between.

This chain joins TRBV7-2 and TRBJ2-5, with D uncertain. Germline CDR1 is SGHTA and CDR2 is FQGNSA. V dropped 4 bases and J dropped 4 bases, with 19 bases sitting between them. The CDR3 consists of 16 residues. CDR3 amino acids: CASSSSRKVGGETQYF. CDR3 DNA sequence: TGTGCCAGCAGCTCATCGCGAAAGGTTGGCGGAGAGACCCAGTACTTC.

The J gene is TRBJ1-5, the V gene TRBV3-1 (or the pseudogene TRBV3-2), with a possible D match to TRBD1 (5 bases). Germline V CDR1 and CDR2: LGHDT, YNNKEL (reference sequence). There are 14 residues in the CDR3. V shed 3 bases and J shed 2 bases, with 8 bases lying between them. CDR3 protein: CASSHQGGNQPQHF. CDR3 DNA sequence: TGTGCCAGCAGCCACCAGGGAGGCAATCAGCCCCAGCATTTT.

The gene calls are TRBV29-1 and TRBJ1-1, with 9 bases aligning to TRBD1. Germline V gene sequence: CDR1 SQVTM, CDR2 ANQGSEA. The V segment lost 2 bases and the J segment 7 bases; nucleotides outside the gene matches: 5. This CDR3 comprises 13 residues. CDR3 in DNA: TGCAGCGTTGAACGGACAGGGGTTGTTGAAGCTTTCTTT. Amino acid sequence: CSVERTGVVEAFF.

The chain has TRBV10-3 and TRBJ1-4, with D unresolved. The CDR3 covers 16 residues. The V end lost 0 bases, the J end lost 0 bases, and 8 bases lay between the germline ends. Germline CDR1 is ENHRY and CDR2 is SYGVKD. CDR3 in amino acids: CAISESDGTTNEKLFF. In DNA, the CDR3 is TGTGCCATCAGTGAGTCGGACGGGACAACTAATGAAAAACTGTTTTTT.

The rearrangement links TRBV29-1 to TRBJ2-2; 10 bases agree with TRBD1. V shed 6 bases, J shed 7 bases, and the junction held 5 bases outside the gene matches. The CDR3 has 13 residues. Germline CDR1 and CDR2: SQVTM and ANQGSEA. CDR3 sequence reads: CSVATGGFGELFF. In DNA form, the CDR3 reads TGCAGCGTGGCGACAGGGGGCTTCGGGGAGCTGTTTTTT.

CDR3 nucleotide sequence: TGTGCCAGCAGAGATGAAAGGGGCTCCTACGAGCAGTACTTC. Protein: CASRDERGSYEQYF. J is TRBJ2-7 and V is TRBV25-1; D possibly corresponds to TRBD1 (5 bases). CDR1 MGHDK and CDR2 SYGVNS come from the germline V gene. The V end was cut by 6 bases, the J end by 0 bases, with 12 bases between. The CDR3 is 14 amino acids.

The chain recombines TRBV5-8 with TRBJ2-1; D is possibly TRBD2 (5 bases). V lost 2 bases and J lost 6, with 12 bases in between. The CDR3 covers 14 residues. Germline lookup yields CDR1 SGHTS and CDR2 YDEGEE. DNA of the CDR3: TGTGCCAGCAGCTTTGGACGGGAACCCAATGAGCAGTTCTTC. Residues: CASSFGREPNEQFF.

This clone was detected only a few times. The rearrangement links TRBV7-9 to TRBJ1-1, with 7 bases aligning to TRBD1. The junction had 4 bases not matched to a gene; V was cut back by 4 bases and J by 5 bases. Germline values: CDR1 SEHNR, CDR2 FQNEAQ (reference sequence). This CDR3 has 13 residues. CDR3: CASSSEGATEAFF. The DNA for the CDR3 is TGTGCCAGCAGCTCCGAGGGGGCAACTGAAGCTTTCTTT.

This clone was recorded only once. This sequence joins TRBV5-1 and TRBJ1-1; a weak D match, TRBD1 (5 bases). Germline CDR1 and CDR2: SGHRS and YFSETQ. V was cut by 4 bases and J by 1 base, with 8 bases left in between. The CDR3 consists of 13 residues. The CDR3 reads CASSMGPNTEAFF. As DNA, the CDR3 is TGCGCCAGCAGCATGGGGCCGAACACTGAAGCTTTCTTT.

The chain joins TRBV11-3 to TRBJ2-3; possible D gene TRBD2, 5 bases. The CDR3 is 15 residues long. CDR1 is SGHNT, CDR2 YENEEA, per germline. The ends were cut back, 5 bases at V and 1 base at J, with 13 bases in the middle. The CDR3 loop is CASSQLVSGTDTQYF. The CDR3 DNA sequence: TGTGCCAGCAGCCAACTAGTTTCTGGCACAGATACGCAGTATTTT.

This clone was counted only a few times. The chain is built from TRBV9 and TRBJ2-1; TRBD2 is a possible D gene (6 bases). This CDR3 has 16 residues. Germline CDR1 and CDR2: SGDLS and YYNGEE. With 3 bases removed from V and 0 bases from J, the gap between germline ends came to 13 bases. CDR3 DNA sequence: TGTGCCAGCAGCGAGGACTACTTGAGCTCCTACAATGAGCAGTTCTTC. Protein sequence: CASSEDYLSSYNEQFF.

This chain's CDR3 is CAILHWGEEQFF. The CDR3 DNA reads as TGTGCCATCTTGCATTGGGGTGAAGAGCAGTTCTTC. V usage is TRBV6-5 and J usage is TRBJ2-1; D is unresolved. CDR1 is MNHEY and CDR2 is SVGAGI in the germline V gene. Trimming removed 10 bases from V and 10 bases from J, with 17 bases in between. This CDR3 comprises 12 residues.

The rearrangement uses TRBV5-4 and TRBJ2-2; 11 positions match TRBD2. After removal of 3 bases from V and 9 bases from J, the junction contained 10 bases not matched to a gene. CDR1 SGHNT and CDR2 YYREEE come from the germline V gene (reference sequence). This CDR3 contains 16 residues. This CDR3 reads CASSSALAGGPRELFF. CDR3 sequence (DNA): TGTGCCAGCAGCTCGGCCTTAGCGGGGGGGCCTAGGGAGCTGTTTTTT. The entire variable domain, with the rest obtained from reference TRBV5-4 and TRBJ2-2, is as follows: ETGVTQSPTHLIKTRGQQVTLRCSSQSGHNTVSWYQQALGQGPQFIFQYYREEENGRGNFPPRFSGLQFPNYSSELNVNALELDDSALYLCASSSALAGGPRELFFGEGSRLTVL.

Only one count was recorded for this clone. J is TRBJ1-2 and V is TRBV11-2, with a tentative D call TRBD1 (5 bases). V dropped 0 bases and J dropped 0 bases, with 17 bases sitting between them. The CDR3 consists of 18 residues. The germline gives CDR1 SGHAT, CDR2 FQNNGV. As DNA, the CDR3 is TGTGCCAGCAGCTTAGACTACGCCGGCGGGGGAACTAACTATGGCTACACCTTC. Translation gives CASSLDYAGGGTNYGYTF.

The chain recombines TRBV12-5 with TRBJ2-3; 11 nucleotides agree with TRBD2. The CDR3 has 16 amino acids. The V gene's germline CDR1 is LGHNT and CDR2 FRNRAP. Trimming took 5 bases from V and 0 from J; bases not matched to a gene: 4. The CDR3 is CASGLGLAGSTDTQYF. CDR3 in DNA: TGTGCTAGTGGTCTCGGACTAGCGGGTAGCACAGATACGCAGTATTTT.